The present T cell receptor beta chain was sequenced within a study of cytomegalovirus exposure and HLA in healthy donors. Study-level findings and limits: Among TCR sequences, most were rare, though some public TCRs appeared in many donors. Later analysis indicated greater clonal expansion among HLA-associated TCR beta chains than among equally common other chains.

V lost 6 bases to trimming and J lost 0 bases; unmatched junction nucleotides: 1. CDR1 SGHTA and CDR2 FQGNSA come from the germline V gene. The CDR3 spans 13 residues. As concerns this clone: Its antigen is not known.

PCR primers comprised 60 Vbeta and 13 Jbeta primers. Some clones are missing from TCRdb's copy, which holds only in-frame ones; the method was immunoSEQ multiplex PCR. The table records about 82,000 clones, roughly four fifths of them present only once. Sequencing used PBMCs. The chain carries TRBV7-2 and TRBJ2-7, with 8 bases fitting TRBD2. This receptor was obtained from a human donor in good health. The CDR3, as DNA: TGTGCCAGCAGGCGGGGGGACTCCTACGAGCAGTACTTC. Protein sequence: CASRRGDSYEQYF.